These 6 T cell receptor beta chains came from one sample sequenced in a study of CD8+ T cells in alopecia areata. cDNA serving as the sequencing template came from extracted, reverse transcribed RNA. Clones were sequenced by immunoSEQ multiplex PCR, and TCRdb holds only the in-frame ones, with some missing. The table shows 100,000 to 120,000 clones, with approximately 63% occurring only once. The sequenced sample was CD8+ T cells sorted from blood. The receptors stem from a human donor in good health.

This clone was counted between two and nine times. V and J are TRBV7-9 and TRBJ1-3, with D maybe TRBD1 (6 bases). V lost 1 base and J lost 4, with 11 bases in between. The germline gives CDR1 SEHNR, CDR2 FQNEAQ (reference sequence). This CDR3 is built from 15 residues. The CDR3 spells CASSLVGGSGNTIYF. As DNA, the CDR3 is TGTGCCAGCAGCTTAGTTGGGGGCTCCGGAAACACCATATATTTT. Full variable domain (missing parts from reference TRBV7-9 and TRBJ1-3): DTGVSQNPRHKITKRGQNVTFRCDPISEHNRLYWYRQTLGQGPEFLTYFQNEAQLEKSRLLSDRFSAERPKGSFSTLEIQRTEQGDSAMYLCASSLVGGSGNTIYFGEGSWLTVV.

The sample holds a few counts of this clone. The chain employs TRBV11-2 and TRBJ2-1; 9 bases are a match to TRBD2. The CDR3 is 16 residues long. Germline loops: CDR1 SGHAT, CDR2 FQNNGV. The V and J ends lost 6 bases and 4 bases, in that order; junction bases with no gene match: 10. Here the CDR3 reads CASRGVGSGGYNEQFF. The CDR3 DNA follows: TGTGCCAGCAGGGGCGTTGGCAGCGGGGGGTACAATGAGCAGTTCTTC.

The chain couples TRBV10-3 to TRBJ1-1; maybe TRBD1 (5 bases). V shed 0 bases and J shed 5 bases, with 10 bases lying between them. The CDR3 totals 14 residues. Per germline, CDR1 ENHRY and CDR2 SYGVKD. This CDR3 reads CAISESGGGTEAFF. CDR3 nucleotides: TGTGCCATCAGTGAGTCCGGGGGAGGTACTGAAGCTTTCTTT.

A few counts support this clone. This sequence joins TRBV15 and TRBJ2-5; TRBD2 agrees at 10 bases. V shed 4 bases, J shed 13 bases, and the junction held 3 bases outside the gene matches. CDR1 and CDR2 (germline): LNHNV, YYDKDF (reference sequence). The CDR3 length is 11 residues. The CDR3 DNA reads TGTGCCACCAGCAACCGGACTAGCGGGTACTTC. Protein sequence: CATSNRTSGYF.

The V and J genes are TRBV7-9 and TRBJ2-5; D is perhaps TRBD1 (6 bases). CDR3 length equals 14 residues. Trimming took off 6 bases at V and 1 base at J, with 12 bases between the two ends. CDR1 and CDR2 (germline): SEHNR, FQNEAQ (reference sequence). CDR3 loop: CASSYPDSQETQYF. CDR3 DNA: TGTGCCAGCAGTTATCCGGACAGCCAAGAGACCCAGTACTTC.

The V call is TRBV30, the J call TRBJ1-2, with TRBD1 matching over 7 bases. There are 13 residues in the CDR3. Germline-derived CDR1 and CDR2 are GTSNPN and SVGIG (reference sequence). Trimming removed 3 bases from V and 5 bases from J; junction bases left unmatched: 6. The CDR3 loop is CAWRWGQLYGYTF. In DNA form, the CDR3 reads TGTGCCTGGAGATGGGGACAGCTTTATGGCTACACCTTC.